The rows below give T cell receptor beta chains drawn from one sample of a study of blood T cells in healthy people across ages. TCRdb reanalysed the 5' RACE reads using MiXCR and keeps one entry per CDR3 protein. The sample has some 1,800,000 distinct CDR3 sequences; roughly 43% are singletons. Input material: blood. The receptors here all came from a human donor in good health. Each CDR3 is given with its conserved first and last residue. The order of the fields is V gene, D gene, J gene, clone size, CDR3 protein, CDR3 DNA. D genes are given only for firm matches. Size is stated for part of the rows, as once, few or many counts, or as a class when the clone is expanded.

V gene: TRBV7-2
D gene: .
J gene: TRBJ2-5
clone size: .
CDR3 protein: CASSLGGALGETQYF
CDR3 DNA: TGTGCCAGCAGCTTAGGGGGGGCTTTGGGAGAGACCCAGTACTTC

V gene: TRBV20-1
D gene: .
J gene: TRBJ2-1
clone size: .
CDR3 protein: CSASGWGGPYNEQFF
CDR3 DNA: TGCAGTGCTAGCGGTTGGGGGGGGCCCTACAATGAGCAGTTCTTC

V gene: TRBV7-2
D gene: .
J gene: TRBJ2-1
clone size: .
CDR3 protein: CASSHTGSTYNEQFF
CDR3 DNA: TGTGCCAGCAGCCATACAGGGTCCACCTACAATGAGCAGTTCTTC

V gene: TRBV4-1
D gene: .
J gene: TRBJ2-3
clone size: .
CDR3 protein: CASSQMAGGGGTDTQYF
CDR3 DNA: TGCGCCAGCAGCCAAATGGCCGGGGGTGGAGGCACAGATACGCAGTATTTT

V gene: TRBV20-1
D gene: .
J gene: TRBJ1-2
clone size: few
CDR3 protein: CSAGGTDVGGYTF
CDR3 DNA: TGCAGTGCCGGGGGCACGGACGTAGGTGGCTACACCTTC

V gene: TRBV18
D gene: .
J gene: TRBJ2-1
clone size: few
CDR3 protein: CASSPRLRQSSYNEQFF
CDR3 DNA: TGTGCCAGCTCACCACGTCTTAGGCAGAGCTCCTACAATGAGCAGTTCTTC

V gene: TRBV5-6
D gene: TRBD1
J gene: TRBJ2-7
clone size: .
CDR3 protein: CASSFPRRDRGCEQYF
CDR3 DNA: TGTGCCAGCAGCTTTCCCCGCCGGGACAGGGGCTGCGAGCAGTACTTC

V gene: TRBV20-1
D gene: .
J gene: TRBJ1-2
clone size: .
CDR3 protein: CSARLGGGYTF
CDR3 DNA: TGCAGTGCTAGGCTAGGCGGCGGCTACACCTTC

V gene: TRBV12-3/TRBV12-4
D gene: TRBD1
J gene: TRBJ2-3
clone size: once
CDR3 protein: CASSANRGSADTQYF
CDR3 DNA: TGTGCCAGCAGTGCAAACAGGGGCTCGGCGGATACGCAGTATTTT

V gene: TRBV4-1
D gene: TRBD1
J gene: TRBJ1-1
clone size: .
CDR3 protein: CASSQTTLQGDTEAFF
CDR3 DNA: TGCGCCAGCAGTCAGACAACGCTACAGGGGGACACTGAAGCTTTCTTT

V gene: TRBV20-1
D gene: .
J gene: TRBJ2-3
clone size: .
CDR3 protein: CSAHRRETDTQYF
CDR3 DNA: TGCAGTGCCCACAGACGCGAGACAGATACGCAGTATTTT

V gene: TRBV20-1
D gene: .
J gene: TRBJ2-3
clone size: .
CDR3 protein: CSARVLGTDTQYF
CDR3 DNA: TGCAGTGCTAGGGTTCTTGGCACAGATACGCAGTATTTT

V gene: TRBV20-1
D gene: .
J gene: TRBJ2-3
clone size: few
CDR3 protein: CSARSPGASTDTQYF
CDR3 DNA: TGCAGTGCTCGCTCCCCCGGGGCGAGCACAGATACGCAGTATTTT

V gene: TRBV7-9
D gene: .
J gene: TRBJ1-1
clone size: few
CDR3 protein: CASSSHTGPIRHTEAFF
CDR3 DNA: TGTGCCAGCAGCTCTCATACAGGGCCGATTAGGCACACTGAAGCTTTCTTT

V gene: TRBV10-3
D gene: TRBD1
J gene: TRBJ2-3
clone size: few
CDR3 protein: CATSPLQGAFTDTQYF
CDR3 DNA: TGTGCCACCTCTCCTTTACAGGGGGCCTTCACAGATACGCAGTATTTT

V gene: TRBV24-1
D gene: TRBD1
J gene: TRBJ2-1
clone size: .
CDR3 protein: CATSDTDRGLWNEQFF
CDR3 DNA: TGTGCCACCAGTGACACGGACAGGGGGCTTTGGAATGAGCAGTTCTTC

V gene: TRBV4-3
D gene: TRBD2
J gene: TRBJ2-1
clone size: .
CDR3 protein: CASSQDAGLAIEQFF
CDR3 DNA: TGCGCCAGCAGCCAAGATGCGGGACTAGCCATCGAGCAGTTCTTC

V gene: TRBV12-3/TRBV12-4
D gene: TRBD2
J gene: TRBJ2-3
clone size: .
CDR3 protein: CASSLRVEERGDLTDTQYF
CDR3 DNA: TGTGCCAGCAGTTTAAGAGTAGAGGAGCGGGGGGATCTCACAGATACGCAGTATTTT

V gene: TRBV4-1
D gene: .
J gene: TRBJ1-1
clone size: few
CDR3 protein: CASSQEKRIGNTEAFF
CDR3 DNA: TGCGCCAGCAGCCAAGAAAAAAGGATCGGGAACACTGAAGCTTTCTTT

V gene: TRBV24-1
D gene: .
J gene: TRBJ1-2
clone size: .
CDR3 protein: CATSEGVGGGYTF
CDR3 DNA: TGTGCCACCAGTGAAGGAGTAGGAGGCGGCTACACCTTC

V gene: TRBV5-1
D gene: .
J gene: TRBJ2-1
clone size: .
CDR3 protein: CASSLMTNYNEQFF
CDR3 DNA: TGCGCCAGCAGCTTGATGACTAACTACAATGAGCAGTTCTTC

V gene: TRBV5-1
D gene: .
J gene: TRBJ1-1
clone size: .
CDR3 protein: CASSLPNAGGAAFF
CDR3 DNA: TGCGCCAGCAGCTTGCCTAACGCCGGGGGGGCCGCTTTCTTT

V gene: TRBV28
D gene: TRBD2
J gene: TRBJ2-4
clone size: few
CDR3 protein: CASSFYRGGNIQYF
CDR3 DNA: TGTGCCAGCAGTTTCTATCGGGGAGGGAACATTCAGTACTTC

V gene: TRBV18
D gene: .
J gene: TRBJ2-7
clone size: many
CDR3 protein: CASSPREGRPYEQYF
CDR3 DNA: TGTGCCAGCTCACCACGCGAGGGGAGGCCCTACGAGCAGTACTTC

V gene: TRBV21-1
D gene: .
J gene: TRBJ1-1
clone size: .
CDR3 protein: CASRNTGDTEAFF
CDR3 DNA: TGTGCCAGCAGAAATACAGGGGACACTGAAGCTTTCTTT

V gene: TRBV29-1
D gene: .
J gene: TRBJ2-3
clone size: .
CDR3 protein: CSVDFGASTDTQYF
CDR3 DNA: TGCAGCGTTGATTTTGGGGCTAGCACAGATACGCAGTATTTT

V gene: TRBV29-1
D gene: .
J gene: TRBJ2-7
clone size: .
CDR3 protein: CSVEYSHEQYF
CDR3 DNA: TGCAGCGTTGAATATAGCCACGAGCAGTACTTC

V gene: TRBV27
D gene: TRBD1
J gene: TRBJ2-7
clone size: .
CDR3 protein: CASSSDREHEQYF
CDR3 DNA: TGTGCCAGCAGTAGCGACAGGGAGCACGAGCAGTACTTC

V gene: TRBV12-3/TRBV12-4
D gene: TRBD2
J gene: TRBJ2-1
clone size: .
CDR3 protein: CAAAGGLSSYNEQFF
CDR3 DNA: TGTGCCGCTGCGGGGGGCTTAAGCTCCTACAATGAGCAGTTCTTC

V gene: TRBV7-2
D gene: TRBD1
J gene: TRBJ1-2
clone size: many
CDR3 protein: CASSSRDRDGYTF
CDR3 DNA: TGTGCCAGCAGCTCCCGGGACAGAGATGGCTACACCTTC

V gene: TRBV29-1
D gene: TRBD1
J gene: TRBJ1-2
clone size: .
CDR3 protein: CSAETGQGNYGYTF
CDR3 DNA: TGCAGCGCAGAAACGGGACAGGGGAATTATGGCTACACCTTC

V gene: TRBV27
D gene: TRBD1
J gene: TRBJ1-1
clone size: .
CDR3 protein: CASSDRGGATEAFF
CDR3 DNA: TGTGCCAGCAGTGACAGGGGCGGTGCCACTGAAGCTTTCTTT

V gene: TRBV11-2
D gene: .
J gene: TRBJ1-2
clone size: few
CDR3 protein: CASSENSGNYTF
CDR3 DNA: TGTGCCAGTTCCGAGAATAGCGGCAACTACACCTTC

V gene: TRBV4-3
D gene: .
J gene: TRBJ2-3
clone size: once
CDR3 protein: CVSSQAGVTDTQYF
CDR3 DNA: TGCGTCAGCAGCCAAGCCGGGGTCACAGATACGCAGTATTTT

V gene: TRBV12-3/TRBV12-4
D gene: .
J gene: TRBJ1-1
clone size: .
CDR3 protein: CASNRAGYTEAFF
CDR3 DNA: TGTGCCAGTAACAGGGCTGGGTACACTGAAGCTTTCTTT

V gene: TRBV6-1
D gene: .
J gene: TRBJ2-4
clone size: .
CDR3 protein: CASSKSRGIGGKNIQYF
CDR3 DNA: TGTGCCAGCAGTAAAAGCAGGGGAATAGGTGGCAAAAACATTCAGTACTTC

V gene: TRBV7-2
D gene: .
J gene: TRBJ2-1
clone size: .
CDR3 protein: CASSFYFGEQFF
CDR3 DNA: TGTGCCAGCAGCTTCTATTTTGGTGAGCAGTTCTTC

V gene: TRBV29-1
D gene: TRBD2
J gene: TRBJ2-1
clone size: .
CDR3 protein: CSGERGGAHYNEQFF
CDR3 DNA: TGCAGCGGAGAGCGGGGGGGTGCCCATTACAATGAGCAGTTCTTC

V gene: TRBV20-1
D gene: TRBD1
J gene: TRBJ2-3
clone size: .
CDR3 protein: CSASSMTGGSTDTQYF
CDR3 DNA: TGCAGTGCTAGTTCCATGACAGGGGGCTCGACAGATACGCAGTATTTT

V gene: TRBV11-1
D gene: .
J gene: TRBJ1-2
clone size: few
CDR3 protein: CASSLIAGAGGYTF
CDR3 DNA: TGTGCCAGCAGCTTAATCGCCGGGGCTGGAGGCTACACCTTC

V gene: TRBV4-1
D gene: TRBD1
J gene: TRBJ1-2
clone size: few
CDR3 protein: CASSQEGGISGGYTF
CDR3 DNA: TGCGCCAGCAGCCAAGAAGGGGGCATCAGTGGTGGCTACACCTTC

V gene: TRBV5-1
D gene: TRBD1
J gene: TRBJ1-1
clone size: .
CDR3 protein: CASSLQQGATVNTEAFF
CDR3 DNA: TGCGCCAGCAGCCTGCAACAGGGGGCCACGGTGAACACTGAAGCTTTCTTT

V gene: TRBV7-9
D gene: .
J gene: TRBJ2-7
clone size: .
CDR3 protein: CASSLDETDGWSYEQYF
CDR3 DNA: TGTGCCAGCAGCTTAGACGAGACTGACGGATGGTCCTACGAGCAGTACTTC

V gene: TRBV9
D gene: .
J gene: TRBJ1-5
clone size: .
CDR3 protein: CASRWKLNSSQPQHF
CDR3 DNA: TGTGCCAGCCGATGGAAGTTGAATAGCAGTCAGCCCCAGCATTTT

V gene: TRBV18
D gene: .
J gene: TRBJ1-5
clone size: .
CDR3 protein: CASSPNGNRRNQPQHF
CDR3 DNA: TGTGCCAGCTCTCCAAACGGGAACAGGCGCAATCAGCCCCAGCATTTT

V gene: TRBV4-3
D gene: .
J gene: TRBJ1-2
clone size: .
CDR3 protein: CASSQGGDTGPVYGYTF
CDR3 DNA: TGCGCCAGCAGCCAAGGGGGGGACACAGGCCCTGTCTATGGCTACACCTTC

V gene: TRBV7-2
D gene: .
J gene: TRBJ1-6
clone size: few
CDR3 protein: CASSTARNSPLHF
CDR3 DNA: TGTGCCAGCAGCACAGCAAGGAATTCACCCCTCCACTTT

V gene: TRBV28
D gene: .
J gene: TRBJ2-1
clone size: once
CDR3 protein: CASRPTLYNEQFF
CDR3 DNA: TGTGCCAGCAGACCCACCCTTTACAATGAGCAGTTCTTC

V gene: TRBV29-1
D gene: .
J gene: TRBJ1-4
clone size: .
CDR3 protein: CSVSERATNEKLFF
CDR3 DNA: TGCAGCGTTTCCGAGAGAGCAACTAATGAAAAACTGTTTTTT

V gene: TRBV10-3
D gene: .
J gene: TRBJ2-7
clone size: few
CDR3 protein: CAIREGQNYYEQYF
CDR3 DNA: TGTGCCATCAGGGAGGGGCAGAACTACTACGAGCAGTACTTC

V gene: TRBV18
D gene: .
J gene: TRBJ2-7
clone size: .
CDR3 protein: CASPPSGRGTYEQYF
CDR3 DNA: TGTGCCAGCCCACCCTCGGGACGGGGGACCTACGAGCAGTACTTC

V gene: TRBV11-2
D gene: TRBD1
J gene: TRBJ2-7
clone size: .
CDR3 protein: CASSSSDRVSSGYEQYF
CDR3 DNA: TGTGCCAGCAGCTCTTCGGACAGGGTCTCTTCCGGCTACGAGCAGTACTTC

V gene: TRBV12-3/TRBV12-4
D gene: .
J gene: TRBJ1-4
clone size: .
CDR3 protein: CASRAGTDYEKLFF
CDR3 DNA: TGTGCCAGCCGCGCGGGGACTGATTATGAAAAACTGTTTTTT

V gene: TRBV12-3/TRBV12-4
D gene: .
J gene: TRBJ2-7
clone size: .
CDR3 protein: CASRVRDGPYEQYF
CDR3 DNA: TGTGCCAGCAGGGTACGGGACGGCCCCTACGAGCAGTACTTC